This T cell receptor (beta chain) was sequenced in a study of T cell repertoires in cytomegalovirus infection. CDR1 and CDR2 (germline): SEHNR, FQNEAQ (reference sequence). The V end was cut by 0 bases, the J end by 4 bases, with 12 bases between. The CDR3 runs to 16 residues. This clonotype has only a few counts. What it binds is unknown. Via MiXCR, TCRdb re-called the reads, giving one row per CDR3 protein. Counted here are about 52,000 distinct CDR3 sequences, about 20% occurring once; the ten biggest clones make up about 80%. The chain recombines TRBV7-9 with TRBJ1-4; D is perhaps TRBD1 (5 bases). The receptor comes from a human donor in good health (CMV status not recorded). Some clones in this sample may be carry-over from other donors' samples. Here the sequenced sample was CD8+ T cells from cultured PBMCs, taken from culture after CMV antigen stimulation. The CDR3 here is CASSLADDSLNEKLFF. In nucleotides, the CDR3 is TGTGCCAGCAGCTTAGCTGATGACAGCCTTAATGAAAAACTGTTTTTT.